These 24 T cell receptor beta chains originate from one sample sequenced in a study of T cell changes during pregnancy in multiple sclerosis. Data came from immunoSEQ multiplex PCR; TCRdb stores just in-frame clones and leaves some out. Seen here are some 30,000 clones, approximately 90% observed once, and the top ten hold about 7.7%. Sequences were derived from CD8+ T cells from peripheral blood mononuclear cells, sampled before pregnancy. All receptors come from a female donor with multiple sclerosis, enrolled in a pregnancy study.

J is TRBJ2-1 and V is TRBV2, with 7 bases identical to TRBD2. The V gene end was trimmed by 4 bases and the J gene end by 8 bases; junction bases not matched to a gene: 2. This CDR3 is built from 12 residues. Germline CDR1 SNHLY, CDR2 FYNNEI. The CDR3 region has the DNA TGTGCCAGCAGTGGACTAGCCCATGAGCAGTTCTTC. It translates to CASSGLAHEQFF. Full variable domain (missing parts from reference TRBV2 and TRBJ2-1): EPEVTQTPSHQVTQMGQEVILRCVPISNHLYFYWYRQILGQKVEFLVSFYNNEISEKSEIFDDQFSVERPDGSNFTLKIRSTKLEDSAMYFCASSGLAHEQFFGPGTRLTVL.

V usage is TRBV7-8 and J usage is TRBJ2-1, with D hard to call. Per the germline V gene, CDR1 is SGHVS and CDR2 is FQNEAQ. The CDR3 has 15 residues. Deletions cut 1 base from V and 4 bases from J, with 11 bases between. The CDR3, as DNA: TGTGCCAGCAGCTTAGACTACTCGTCTTACAATGAGCAGTTCTTC. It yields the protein CASSLDYSSYNEQFF.

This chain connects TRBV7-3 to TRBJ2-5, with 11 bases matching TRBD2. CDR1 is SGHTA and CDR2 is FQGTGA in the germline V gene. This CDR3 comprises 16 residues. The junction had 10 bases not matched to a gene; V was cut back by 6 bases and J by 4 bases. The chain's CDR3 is CASSIGTSGALETQYF. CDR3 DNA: TGTGCCAGCAGTATCGGGACTAGCGGTGCCCTAGAGACCCAGTACTTC.

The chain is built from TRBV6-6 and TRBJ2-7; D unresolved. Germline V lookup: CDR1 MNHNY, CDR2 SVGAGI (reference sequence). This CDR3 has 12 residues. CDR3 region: CAVLSPTYEQYF. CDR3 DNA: TGTGCTGTTTTGAGCCCTACCTACGAGCAGTACTTC.

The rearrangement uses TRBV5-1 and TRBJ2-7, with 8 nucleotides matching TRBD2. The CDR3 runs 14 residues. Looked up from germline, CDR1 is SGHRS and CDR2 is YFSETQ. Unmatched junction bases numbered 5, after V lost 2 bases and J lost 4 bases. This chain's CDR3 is CASSFAGGVYEQYF. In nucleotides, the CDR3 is TGCGCCAGCAGCTTCGCGGGGGGTGTGTACGAGCAGTACTTC.

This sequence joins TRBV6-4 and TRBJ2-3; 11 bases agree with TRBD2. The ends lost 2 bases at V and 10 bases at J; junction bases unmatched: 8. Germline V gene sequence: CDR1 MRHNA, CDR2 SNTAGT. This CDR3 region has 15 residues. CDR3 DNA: TGTGCCAGCAGTGACGGGCTAGCGGGAGGACGTGCGCAGTATTTT. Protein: CASSDGLAGGRAQYF.

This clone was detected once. Here the CDR3 reads CASRQQGFNTEAFF. The CDR3 DNA follows: TGTGCCAGCAGACAACAGGGATTTAACACTGAAGCTTTCTTT. The chain uses TRBV27 and TRBJ1-1, with TRBD1 as a possible D gene (6 bases). Germline CDR1 is MNHEY and CDR2 is SMNVEV (reference sequence). The germline V and J ends were trimmed by 6 bases and 2 bases, with 13 bases remaining between them. There are 14 residues in the CDR3.

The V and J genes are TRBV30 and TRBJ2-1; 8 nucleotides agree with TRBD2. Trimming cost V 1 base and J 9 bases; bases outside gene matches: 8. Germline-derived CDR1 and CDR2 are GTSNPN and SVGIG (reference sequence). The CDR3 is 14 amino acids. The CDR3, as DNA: TGTGCCTGGAGTGCGACGGGAGGGAGCGGTGAGCAGTTCTTC. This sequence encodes CAWSATGGSGEQFF.

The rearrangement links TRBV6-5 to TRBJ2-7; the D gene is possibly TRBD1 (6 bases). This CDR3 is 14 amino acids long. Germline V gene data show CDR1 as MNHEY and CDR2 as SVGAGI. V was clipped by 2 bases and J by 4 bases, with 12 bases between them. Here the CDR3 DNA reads TGTGCCAGCAGTTACGAGGCAGGGGAGTACGAGCAGTACTTC. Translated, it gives CASSYEAGEYEQYF.

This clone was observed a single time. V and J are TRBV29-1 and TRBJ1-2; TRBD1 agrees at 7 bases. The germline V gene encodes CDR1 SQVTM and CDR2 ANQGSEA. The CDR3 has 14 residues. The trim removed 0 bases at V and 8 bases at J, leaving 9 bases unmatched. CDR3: CSVEDLTGFYGYTF. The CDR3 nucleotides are TGCAGCGTTGAAGATTTGACAGGGTTTTACGGCTACACCTTC.

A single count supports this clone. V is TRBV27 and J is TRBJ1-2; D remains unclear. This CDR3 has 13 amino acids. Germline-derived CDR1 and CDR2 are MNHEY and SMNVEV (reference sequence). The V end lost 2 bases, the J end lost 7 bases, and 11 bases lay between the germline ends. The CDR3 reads CASSLTGIAGYTF. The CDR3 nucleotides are TGTGCCAGCAGTTTAACGGGGATAGCTGGCTACACCTTC.

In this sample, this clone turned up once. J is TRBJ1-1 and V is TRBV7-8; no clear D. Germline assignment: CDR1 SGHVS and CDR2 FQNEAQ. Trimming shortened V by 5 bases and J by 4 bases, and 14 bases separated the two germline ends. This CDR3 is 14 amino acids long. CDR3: CASSTSPAGTEAFF. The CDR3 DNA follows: TGTGCCAGCAGCACCTCCCCGGCAGGCACTGAAGCTTTCTTT.

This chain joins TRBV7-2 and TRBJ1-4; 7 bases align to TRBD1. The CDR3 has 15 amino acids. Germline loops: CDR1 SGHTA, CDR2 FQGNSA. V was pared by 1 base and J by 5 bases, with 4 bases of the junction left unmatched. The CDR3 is CASSLGQGENEKLFF. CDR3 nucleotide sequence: TGTGCCAGCAGCTTAGGGCAGGGGGAAAATGAAAAACTGTTTTTT.

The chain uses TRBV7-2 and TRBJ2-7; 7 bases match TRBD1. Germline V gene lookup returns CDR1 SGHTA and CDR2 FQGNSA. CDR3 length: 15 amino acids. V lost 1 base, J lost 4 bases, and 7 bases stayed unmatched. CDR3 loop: CASSLGRGILYEQYF. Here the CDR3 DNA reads TGTGCCAGCAGCTTAGGCAGGGGGATACTATACGAGCAGTACTTC.

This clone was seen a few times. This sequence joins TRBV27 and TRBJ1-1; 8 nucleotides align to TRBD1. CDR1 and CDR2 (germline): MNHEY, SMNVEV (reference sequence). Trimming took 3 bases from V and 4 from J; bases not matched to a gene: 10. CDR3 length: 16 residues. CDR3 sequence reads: CASSLALGQGSTEAFF. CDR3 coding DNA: TGTGCCAGCAGTTTGGCTCTCGGACAGGGTTCCACTGAAGCTTTCTTT.

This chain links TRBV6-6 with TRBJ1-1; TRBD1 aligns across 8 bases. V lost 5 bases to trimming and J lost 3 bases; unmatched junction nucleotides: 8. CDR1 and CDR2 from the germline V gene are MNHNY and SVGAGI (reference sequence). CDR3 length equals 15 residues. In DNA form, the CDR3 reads TGTGCCAGCAGTACCTATGACAGGGGAGACACTGAAGCTTTCTTT. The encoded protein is CASSTYDRGDTEAFF.

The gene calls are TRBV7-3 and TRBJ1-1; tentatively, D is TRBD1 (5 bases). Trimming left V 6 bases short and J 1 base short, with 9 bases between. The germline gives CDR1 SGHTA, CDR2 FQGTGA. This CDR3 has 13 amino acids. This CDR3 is CASSTDRNTEAFF. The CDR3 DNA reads TGTGCCAGCAGTACCGACAGGAACACTGAAGCTTTCTTT.

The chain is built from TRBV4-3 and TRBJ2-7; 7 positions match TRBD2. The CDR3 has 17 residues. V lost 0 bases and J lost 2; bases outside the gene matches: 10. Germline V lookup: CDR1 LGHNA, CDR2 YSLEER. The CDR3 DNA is TGCGCCAGCAGCCAAGATTTCGGTCGGGGGGTAACCTACGAGCAGTACTTC. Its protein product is CASSQDFGRGVTYEQYF.

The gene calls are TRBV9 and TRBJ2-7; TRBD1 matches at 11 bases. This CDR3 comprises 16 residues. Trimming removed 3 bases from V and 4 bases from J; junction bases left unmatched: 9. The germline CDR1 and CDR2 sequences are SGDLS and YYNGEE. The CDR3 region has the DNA TGTGCCAGCAGCGAGTCCGGGACAGGGGGTCTATACGAGCAGTACTTC. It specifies CASSESGTGGLYEQYF. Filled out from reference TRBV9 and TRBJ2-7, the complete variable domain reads DSGVTQTPKHLITATGQRVTLRCSPRSGDLSVYWYQQSLDQGLQFLIQYYNGEERAKGNILERFSAQQFPDLHSELNLSSLELGDSALYFCASSESGTGGLYEQYFGPGTRLTVT.

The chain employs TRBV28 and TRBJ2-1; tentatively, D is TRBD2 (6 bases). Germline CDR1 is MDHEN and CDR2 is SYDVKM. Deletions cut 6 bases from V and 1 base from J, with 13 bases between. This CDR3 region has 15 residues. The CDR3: CASRITGASYNEQFF. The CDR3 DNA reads TGTGCCAGCAGGATTACGGGAGCGTCCTACAATGAGCAGTTCTTC.

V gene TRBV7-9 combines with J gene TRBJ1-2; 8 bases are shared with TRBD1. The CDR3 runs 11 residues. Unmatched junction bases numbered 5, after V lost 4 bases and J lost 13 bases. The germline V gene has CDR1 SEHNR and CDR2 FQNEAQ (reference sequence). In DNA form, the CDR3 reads TGTGCCAGCAGCTCGGACAGGGACTGCACCTTC. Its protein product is CASSSDRDCTF.

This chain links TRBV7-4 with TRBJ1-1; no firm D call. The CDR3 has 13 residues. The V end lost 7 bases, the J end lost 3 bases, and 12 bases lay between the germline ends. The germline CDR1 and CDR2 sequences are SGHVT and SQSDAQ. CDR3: CASNPLVDTEAFF. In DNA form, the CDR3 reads TGTGCCAGCAACCCCCTGGTAGACACTGAAGCTTTCTTT.

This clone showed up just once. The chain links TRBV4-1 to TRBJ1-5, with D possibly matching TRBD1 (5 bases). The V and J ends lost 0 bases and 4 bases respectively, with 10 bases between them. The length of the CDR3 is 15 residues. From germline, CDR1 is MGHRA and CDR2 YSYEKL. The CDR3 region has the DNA TGCGCCAGCAGCCAAGATGGGGGGGAGAATCAGCCCCAGCATTTT. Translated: CASSQDGGENQPQHF.

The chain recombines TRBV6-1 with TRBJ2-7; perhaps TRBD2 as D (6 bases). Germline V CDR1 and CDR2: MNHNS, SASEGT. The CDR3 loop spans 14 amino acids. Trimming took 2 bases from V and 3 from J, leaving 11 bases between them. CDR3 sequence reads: CASSEWTTSYEQYF. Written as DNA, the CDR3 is TGTGCCAGCAGTGAATGGACTACAAGCTACGAGCAGTACTTC.